This T cell receptor beta chain was identified in a study of control samples from healthy donors and cancer patients. Sequencing used immunoSEQ multiplex PCR; TCRdb keeps in-frame clones, though not all of them. The sample lists over 150,000 clones; approximately 94% were seen once. The CDR3 runs 12 residues. V lost 5 bases, J lost 5 bases, and 11 bases lay in between. CDR1 is SGHRS, CDR2 YFSETQ, per germline. This chain links TRBV5-1 with TRBJ2-7; D gene ambiguous. The sequenced material came from blood. The sequence was obtained from a woman aged 18 to 35 in good health. The CDR3 here is CASRRDRNEQYF. Written as DNA, the CDR3 is TGCGCCAGCAGGCGCGACCGGAACGAGCAGTACTTC.